The 12 T cell receptor beta chains listed next were all sequenced from one sample in a study of cytomegalovirus exposure and HLA in healthy donors. The PCR contained 60 Vbeta and 13 Jbeta primers. Sequenced by immunoSEQ multiplex PCR; TCRdb stores in-frame clones only, minus some. The sample totals approximately 96,000 clones. Sequencing used PBMCs. These receptors were obtained from a girl under 18 in good health and CMV-seropositive.

The V gene is TRBV9, the J gene TRBJ1-3; D gene ambiguous. Trimming stripped 3 bases from V and 0 bases from J, with 13 bases between. Germline V gene lookup returns CDR1 SGDLS and CDR2 YYNGEE. The CDR3 totals 16 residues. For the CDR3, the DNA is TGTGCCAGCAGCGGTGAACCCGGCGGCTCTGGAAACACCATATATTTT. It is translated as CASSGEPGGSGNTIYF.

The chain employs TRBV5-5 and TRBJ1-1; 7 bases fit TRBD1. The CDR3 sequence is 16 residues long. The V gene's germline CDR1 is SGHKS and CDR2 YYEKEE (reference sequence). V lost 5 bases and J lost 8; bases outside the gene matches: 18. CDR3 protein: CASSFMLDRSHLEAFF. The CDR3, as DNA: TGTGCCAGCAGTTTTATGTTGGACAGGTCGCACCTAGAAGCTTTCTTT.

V and J are TRBV4-1 and TRBJ1-4; D unresolved. V lost 1 base and J 2 bases, leaving 17 bases between the germline ends. The CDR3 runs to 18 residues. Germline V gene sequence: CDR1 MGHRA, CDR2 YSYEKL. The CDR3, as DNA: TGCGCCAGCAGCCAAGGCCGCGGTGGGAGAAGGACTAATGAAAAACTGTTTTTT. Translating gives CASSQGRGGRRTNEKLFF.

The V gene is TRBV6-5, the J gene TRBJ2-3; TRBD2 agrees at 10 bases. J lost 2 bases, V lost 4 bases, and 6 bases had no gene match. This CDR3 region has 16 residues. Germline CDR1 and CDR2: MNHEY and SVGAGI. The CDR3 DNA follows: TGTGCCAGCAGTTCCCTAGCGGGGGCTCTCACAGATACGCAGTATTTT. Its translation is CASSSLAGALTDTQYF.

This rearrangement joins TRBV18 to TRBJ1-1; TRBD1 might be the D (6 bases). Trimming left V 6 bases short and J 4 bases short, with 15 bases between. This CDR3 contains 14 residues. Per the germline V gene, CDR1 is KGHSH and CDR2 is LQKENI. The CDR3 bases are TGTGCCAGCTCCCCAGGGGCCTCTGGCACTGAAGCTTTCTTT. Amino acid sequence: CASSPGASGTEAFF.

The chain combines TRBV7-2 with TRBJ1-3; D is unclear. This CDR3 is built from 18 residues. V shed 1 base and J shed 2 bases, with 18 bases lying between them. Germline values: CDR1 SGHTA, CDR2 FQGNSA. The CDR3: CASSLGAQAGLTGNTIYF. The CDR3 nucleotides read TGTGCCAGCAGCTTAGGGGCCCAGGCGGGTCTAACTGGAAACACCATATATTTT.

The V and J genes are TRBV27 and TRBJ1-4; D is perhaps TRBD1 (5 bases). The CDR3 is 16 amino acids. The V end was cut by 5 bases, the J end by 5 bases, with 18 bases between. Looked up from germline, CDR1 is MNHEY and CDR2 is SMNVEV (reference sequence). The chain's CDR3 is CASSATFGRVNEKLFF. Here the CDR3 DNA reads TGTGCCAGCAGTGCTACGTTTGGCAGGGTGAATGAAAAACTGTTTTTT. Looking up the rest from reference TRBV27 and TRBJ1-4 gives the full variable domain: EAQVTQNPRYLITVTGKKLTVTCSQNMNHEYMSWYRQDPGLGLRQIYYSMNVEVTDKGDVPEGYKVSRKEKRNFPLILESPSPNQTSLYFCASSATFGRVNEKLFFGSGTQLSVL.

The V call is TRBV6-5, the J call TRBJ2-5, with D perhaps matching TRBD1 (6 bases). The CDR3 is 14 amino acids. Germline CDR1 MNHEY, CDR2 SVGAGI. V shed 5 bases and J shed 2 bases, with 12 bases lying between them. This CDR3 reads CASSRTATQETQYF. The DNA of the CDR3 is TGTGCCAGCAGTCGGACAGCTACTCAAGAGACCCAGTACTTC.

The V and J genes are TRBV19 and TRBJ1-5; no reliable D call. Germline CDR1 is LNHDA and CDR2 is SQIVND (reference sequence). The ends were cut back, 10 bases at V and 11 bases at J, with 24 bases in the middle. The CDR3 consists of 14 residues. CDR3 DNA: TGTGCCACCTCAGACACGTTGGGAGGTAGGGCCCAGCATTTT. As protein: CATSDTLGGRAQHF.

J is TRBJ2-2 and V is TRBV7-9; TRBD1 matches 9 bases. This CDR3 comprises 16 residues. Germline loops: CDR1 SEHNR, CDR2 FQNEAQ (reference sequence). After removal of 4 bases from V and 0 bases from J, the junction contained 3 bases not matched to a gene. In nucleotides, the CDR3 is TGTGCCAGCAGCTCACAGGGGGCGACGAACACCGGGGAGCTGTTTTTT. This encodes CASSSQGATNTGELFF.

The chain links TRBV7-9 to TRBJ1-2; 11 bases map to TRBD1. CDR3 length: 15 residues. Trimming took 1 base from V and 3 from J; bases not matched to a gene: 1. Germline CDR1 reads SEHNR; CDR2 reads FQNEAQ (reference sequence). The CDR3 loop is CASSLGTGGYYGYTF. The CDR3 DNA reads as TGTGCCAGCAGCTTAGGGACAGGGGGCTACTATGGCTACACCTTC.

The genes are TRBV7-2 and TRBJ2-5, with unresolved D. Trimming pared 4 bases from V and 3 bases from J, leaving 9 bases between. Germline-derived CDR1 and CDR2 are SGHTA and FQGNSA. The CDR3 is made up of 13 amino acids. The CDR3 DNA follows: TGTGCCAGCAGCTCTTTACTCGAAGAGACCCAGTACTTC. Amino acids: CASSSLLEETQYF.